This TCR beta chain was identified during a study of PD-L1 blockade in urothelial cancer. Study overall: Patients commenced atezolizumab in the mid-2010s, and it was given at 1,200 mg intravenously every 3 weeks.

CDR1 and CDR2 from the germline V gene are MNHEY and SVGAGI. This CDR3 has 13 amino acids. Trimming removed 5 bases at V and 3 bases at J, with 10 bases between. Time point of the sample: pretreatment peripheral blood. This clone has only one observation. Using immunoSEQ multiplex PCR, the repertoire was profiled, and TCRdb retains in-frame clones only, with some absent. Here the sample spans approximately 72,000 clones, more than 75% being singletons. The chain recombines TRBV6-5 with TRBJ1-2; D is ambiguous. The sample was PBMCs, taken around atezolizumab (anti-PD-L1) treatment. The sequence derives from a man aged 60-69 years with urothelial cancer. The CDR3 DNA reads TGTGCCAGCAGTCCGTCCCGGGACTATGGCTACACCTTC. Amino acids: CASSPSRDYGYTF.